The following is a TCR beta chain sequence with its context. Its antigen is unknown. The sample comes from a study of T cell responses to AZD1222 COVID-19 vaccine. Study results and limitations: Regions 160-218 and 743-854 dominated among vaccine-associated CD4 TCRs spanning spike. As reported, nearly half of all spike-specific TCRs target variant regions that are unmutated.

Method: immunoSEQ multiplex PCR; TCRdb's copy keeps in-frame clones and lacks some. The data show about 130,000 clones, 70% to 90% seen once. Pooled samples include second doses given at about 4 or 12 weeks. This clonotype originated in an adult who received the AZD1222 COVID-19 vaccine. The source material was peripheral blood, sampled 28 days after the second AZD1222 dose.

CDR3 bases: TGTGCCAGCAGCCAAGGGGCGAACACCGGGGAGCTGTTTTTT. Residues: CASSQGANTGELFF. The J gene is TRBJ2-2, the V gene TRBV5-4; a weak D match, TRBD1 (5 bases). Germline CDR1 reads SGHNT; CDR2 reads YYREEE (reference sequence). The CDR3 loop spans 14 amino acids. Trimming pared 4 bases from V and 0 bases from J, leaving 7 bases between.